The rows below give T cell receptor beta chains drawn from one sample of a study of shared clonotypes between healthy human individuals. Repertoires were generated with immunoSEQ multiplex PCR, while TCRdb's copy carries only in-frame clones and drops some. In the table there are more than 2,000,000 clones, approximately 94% of which are singletons. The specimen sequenced was naive CD4+ T cells sorted from blood. These receptors came from a man younger than 35 in good health. Each CDR3 is given with its conserved first and last residue. The D gene is left open where the match is weak. Clone size is shown for a subset of rows, as once, few, many or a class of expanded clone.

clone_size | j_call | v_call | cdr3_length | d_call | cdr3_nt | cdr3_aa
. | TRBJ2-2 | TRBV19 | 14 | . | TGTGCCAGTAGTATCCGGGGAGGAACCGGGGAGCTGTTTTTT | CASSIRGGTGELFF
. | TRBJ2-2 | TRBV10-1 | 14 | . | TGCGCCAGCAGTCATACAGTCCTCACCGGGGAGCTGTTTTTT | CASSHTVLTGELFF
. | TRBJ1-1 | TRBV7-3 | 16 | TRBD1 | TGTGCCAGCAGCTTAAAAGGGACAGGGTTTGACACTGAAGCTTTCTTT | CASSLKGTGFDTEAFF
. | TRBJ1-1 | TRBV10-1 | 14 | . | TGCGCCAGCAGCGGGGGCAGGCGGAACACTGAAGCTTTCTTT | CASSGGRRNTEAFF
. | TRBJ1-5 | TRBV19 | 17 | TRBD1 | TGTGCCAGTAGGGGACCCGGGACAGGGGGCTCTTTTGGGCCCCAGCATTTT | CASRGPGTGGSFGPQHF
. | TRBJ2-5 | TRBV23-1 | 17 | . | TGCGCCAGCAGTCAATATATATTATGCGGGCTTTCCGCTACCCAGTACTTC | CASSQYILCGLSATQYF
. | TRBJ2-6 | TRBV6-1 | 14 | . | TGTGCCAGCAGACAGAGCTCTGGGGCCAACGTCCTGACTTTC | CASRQSSGANVLTF
. | TRBJ1-1 | TRBV7-9 | 13 | . | TGTGCCAGCAGCCCTCGCCCGAACACTGAAGCTTTCTTT | CASSPRPNTEAFF
. | TRBJ2-5 | TRBV5-1 | 14 | . | TGCGCCAGCAGCTTGAACCCAGGGAGGGAGACCCAGTACTTC | CASSLNPGRETQYF
once | TRBJ2-3 | TRBV4-1 | 16 | . | TGCGCCAGCAGCCAAGATTGGGGGCAGGTCACAGATACGCAGTATTTT | CASSQDWGQVTDTQYF
. | TRBJ1-1 | TRBV11-2 | 15 | . | TGTGCCAGCAGGTCACCGGGGCCCAGGCATATCGAAGCTTTCTTT | CASRSPGPRHIEAFF
. | TRBJ2-5 | TRBV5-6 | 12 | . | TGTGCCAGCAGCCCCCCCGGAGGGACCCAGTACTTC | CASSPPGGTQYF
few | TRBJ1-1 | TRBV29-1 | 13 | . | TGCAGCGTTGAAGATTTGAAGGCCACTGAAGCTTTCTTT | CSVEDLKATEAFF
. | TRBJ1-2 | TRBV9 | 13 | . | TGTGCCAGCAGCACCCGGGACCTCTATGGCTACACCTTC | CASSTRDLYGYTF
few | TRBJ1-5 | TRBV7-9 | 13 | . | TGTGCCAGCAGCCGGGACGGGAGGCAGCCCCAGCATTTT | CASSRDGRQPQHF
. | TRBJ1-2 | TRBV5-1 | 13 | TRBD1 | TGCGCCAGCAGCCCCGGACAGGGGGCGGGCTACACCTTC | CASSPGQGAGYTF
. | TRBJ1-2 | TRBV6-6 | 13 | . | TGTGCCAGCAGTGCGAAGGATAACTATGGCTACACCTTC | CASSAKDNYGYTF
once | TRBJ1-1 | TRBV5-5 | 15 | . | TGTGCCAGCAGCTTGGACGGGGCTATGAACACTGAAGCTTTCTTT | CASSLDGAMNTEAFF
. | TRBJ2-1 | TRBV7-9 | 17 | . | TGTGCCAGCAGCTCCCACGGCGGGCTAGGGGCCTCCAATGAGCAGTTCTTC | CASSSHGGLGASNEQFF
once | TRBJ2-3 | TRBV2 | 17 | . | TGTGCCAGTAGTTCCCAATCCGTGGGCAGGTCCACAGATACGCAGTATTTT | CASSSQSVGRSTDTQYF
once | TRBJ1-1 | TRBV18 | 15 | . | TGTGCCAGCTCAGCTGCGTCAGGGGCCCTGGCCGGGGCTTTCTTT | CASSAASGALAGAFF
. | TRBJ2-3 | TRBV18 | 15 | TRBD2 | TGTGCCAGCTCATTAGCGGGGAGAACCACAGATACGCAGTATTTT | CASSLAGRTTDTQYF
. | TRBJ2-2 | TRBV2 | 15 | TRBD2 | TGTGCCAGCAGTGTACTAGCGGGGGGCTTCGGGGAGCTGTTTTTT | CASSVLAGGFGELFF
. | TRBJ1-2 | TRBV5-4 | 17 | . | TGTGCCAGCAGCTTGGGAGTAGGAGACAGGCCCCTCTATGGCTACACCTTC | CASSLGVGDRPLYGYTF
. | TRBJ2-1 | TRBV4-3 | 15 | . | TGCGCCAGCAGCCAAGATTGGCTCCCGGGGAATGAGCAGTTCTTC | CASSQDWLPGNEQFF
. | TRBJ1-6 | TRBV14 | 14 | . | TGTGCCAGCAGGGGTCGGGGGCCTAATTCACCCCTCCACTTT | CASRGRGPNSPLHF
. | TRBJ2-7 | TRBV7-2 | 14 | . | TGTGCCAGCAGCTTAGGGTCGGTGGGATACGAGCAGTACTTC | CASSLGSVGYEQYF
. | TRBJ1-1 | TRBV7-2 | 15 | . | TGTGCCAGCAGCTTAGCCAGCGGGGCGACTGTTCAAGCTTTCTTT | CASSLASGATVQAFF
. | TRBJ2-5 | TRBV29-1 | 12 | . | TGCAGCGTTCTAAGGGGACAAGAGACCCAGTACTTC | CSVLRGQETQYF
. | TRBJ2-1 | TRBV6-5 | 14 | TRBD2 | TGTGCCAGCAGTCTGGGACTAGCATGGGGTGAGCAGTTCTTC | CASSLGLAWGEQFF
. | TRBJ2-7 | TRBV25-1 | 15 | TRBD1 | TGTGCCAGCAGTGACCTAAGGACAGGGGGATACGAGCAGTACTTC | CASSDLRTGGYEQYF
. | TRBJ2-7 | TRBV5-1 | 15 | . | TGCGCCAGCAGCTTGGGGCCCCAGGGGACCTACGAGCAGTACTTC | CASSLGPQGTYEQYF
. | TRBJ2-3 | TRBV4-1 | 17 | . | TGCGCCAGCAGCCAACCCAGGGGCGGGACCCTCACAGATACGCAGTATTTT | CASSQPRGGTLTDTQYF
. | TRBJ1-1 | TRBV7-3 | 14 | . | TGTGCCAGCAGCTTAGGAGCCGGGAACACTGAAGCTTTCTTT | CASSLGAGNTEAFF
. | TRBJ1-1 | TRBV7-2 | 14 | . | TGTGCCAGCAACCTCGGGGACATGAACACTGAAGCTTTCTTT | CASNLGDMNTEAFF